These 29 T cell receptor beta chains came from one sample sequenced in a study of blood T cell dynamics during melanoma immunotherapy. This table comes from immunoSEQ multiplex PCR, and its TCRdb copy is limited to in-frame clones, with some not included. The sample records some 4,400 clones, around 86% being singletons. Time point here: pre-treatment baseline. Sequencing was performed on blood, taken from a patient treated with checkpoint blockade. The receptors were gathered from a human donor with melanoma.

The genes are TRBV7-3 and TRBJ2-1; 12 bases align to TRBD2. The CDR3 has 15 amino acids. Per the germline V gene, CDR1 is SGHTA and CDR2 is FQGTGA. V lost 5 bases to trimming and J lost 4 bases; unmatched junction nucleotides: 3. DNA for the CDR3: TGTGCCAGCAGCGGGACTAGCGGGCCTTACAATGAGCAGTTCTTC. Protein product: CASSGTSGPYNEQFF.

V and J are TRBV11-2 and TRBJ1-6; D is perhaps TRBD1 (5 bases). Germline-derived CDR1 and CDR2 are SGHAT and FQNNGV. Trimming took off 1 base at V and 6 bases at J, with 10 bases between the two ends. This CDR3 region has 15 residues. CDR3 coding DNA: TGTGCCAGCAGCTTAGCGCCAGGGCCTAATTCACCCCTCCACTTT. Protein sequence: CASSLAPGPNSPLHF.

The chain is built from TRBV15 and TRBJ2-1; 9 bases fit TRBD1. The V and J ends lost 0 bases and 4 bases, in that order; junction bases with no gene match: 1. This CDR3 is built from 15 residues. CDR1 and CDR2 from the germline V gene are LNHNV and YYDKDF (reference sequence). The CDR3 protein is CATSRETGGYNEQFF. The DNA of the CDR3 is TGTGCCACCAGCAGAGAGACAGGGGGATACAATGAGCAGTTCTTC.

The V and J genes are TRBV11-3 and TRBJ2-3; no clear D gene. Trimming left V 5 bases short and J 6 bases short, with 9 bases between. The length of the CDR3 is 12 residues. Germline values: CDR1 SGHNT, CDR2 YENEEA. CDR3 sequence (DNA): TGTGCCAGCAGCCAGAGCAGCGATACGCAGTATTTT. Amino acid sequence: CASSQSSDTQYF.

The genes are TRBV14 and TRBJ1-2; D gene unclear. V gave up 4 bases and J gave up 5 bases, with 17 bases separating them. The CDR3 is 15 amino acids. Looked up from germline, CDR1 is SGHDN and CDR2 is FVKESK. The CDR3 loop reads CASSLNRAAPYGYTF. The CDR3 DNA reads TGTGCCAGCAGCCTAAACCGGGCGGCCCCTTATGGCTACACCTTC.

The rearrangement uses TRBV16 and TRBJ1-2; 7 nucleotides agree with TRBD1. This CDR3 contains 14 residues. CDR1 is KGHSY and CDR2 is FQNENV in the germline V gene. The V and J ends lost 0 bases and 8 bases, in that order; junction bases with no gene match: 6. The CDR3 DNA is TGTGCCAGCAGCCAATCTGAGACAGGGAACGGCTACACCTTC. Translating gives CASSQSETGNGYTF.

The J gene is TRBJ2-3, the V gene TRBV11-2, with D possibly matching TRBD1 (5 bases). V lost 5 bases and J lost 0, with 12 bases in between. The CDR3 totals 15 residues. The germline gives CDR1 SGHAT, CDR2 FQNNGV. The CDR3: CASSGLRGSTDTQYF. The CDR3 DNA reads TGTGCCAGCAGCGGCCTTAGGGGAAGCACAGATACGCAGTATTTT. The full variable domain, completed using reference TRBV11-2 and TRBJ2-3, is EAGVAQSPRYKIIEKRQSVAFWCNPISGHATLYWYQQILGQGPKLLIQFQNNGVVDDSQLPKDRFSAERLKGVDSTLKIQPAKLEDSAVYLCASSGLRGSTDTQYFGPGTRLTVL.

CDR3 in amino acids: CATSRTAGGNQPQHF. The DNA of the CDR3 is TGTGCCACCAGTAGGACTGCCGGGGGCAATCAGCCCCAGCATTTT. This chain links TRBV15 with TRBJ1-5; D uncertain. The CDR3 runs 15 residues. Trimming took off 6 bases at V and 2 bases at J, with 14 bases between the two ends. Germline values: CDR1 LNHNV, CDR2 YYDKDF (reference sequence). The full variable domain, with the rest looked up from reference TRBV15 and TRBJ1-5, is DAMVIQNPRYQVTQFGKPVTLSCSQTLNHNVMYWYQQKSSQAPKLLFHYYDKDFNNEADTPDNFQSRRPNTSFCFLDIRSPGLGDTAMYLCATSRTAGGNQPQHFGDGTRLSIL.

V and J are TRBV18 and TRBJ1-5; 7 nucleotides line up with TRBD1. The junction had 5 bases not matched to a gene; V was cut back by 0 bases and J by 9 bases. Germline V lookup: CDR1 KGHSH, CDR2 LQKENI. This CDR3 spans 14 amino acids. CDR3 DNA sequence: TGTGCCAGCTCACCACCTTATAGGGGGCCGCCCCAGCATTTT. Encoded protein: CASSPPYRGPPQHF. Based on the CDR3 plus reference TRBV18 and TRBJ1-5, the full variable domain is NAGVMQNPRHLVRRRGQEARLRCSPMKGHSHVYWYRQLPEEGLKFMVYLQKENIIDESGMPKERFSAEFPKEGPSILRIQQVVRGDSAAYFCASSPPYRGPPQHFGDGTRLSIL.

The chain combines TRBV5-6 with TRBJ2-1; TRBD2 agrees at 11 bases. Germline lookup yields CDR1 SGHDT and CDR2 YYEEEE. With 1 base clipped from V and 9 bases from J, the junction kept 12 bases outside the gene matches. CDR3 length: 17 amino acids. DNA for the CDR3: TGTGCCAGCAGCTTGTTCGTTCGCACTAGCGGGAGTGGTGAGCAGTTCTTC. Its translation: CASSLFVRTSGSGEQFF.

The J gene is TRBJ2-2, the V gene TRBV27; 7 bases are a match to TRBD2. Per germline, CDR1 MNHEY and CDR2 SMNVEV (reference sequence). The J segment lost 3 bases and the V segment lost 6 bases, leaving 7 bases of the junction unmatched. The CDR3 spans 15 residues. The CDR3 DNA is TGTGCCAGCAGGTCGGGGGGAAGAGACACCGGGGAGCTGTTTTTT. This codes for CASRSGGRDTGELFF.

This sequence joins TRBV7-9 and TRBJ2-7; TRBD1 aligns across 9 bases. CDR3 length equals 14 residues. V lost 1 base and J lost 6; bases outside the gene matches: 4. CDR1 is SEHNR and CDR2 is FQNEAQ in the germline V gene (reference sequence). The CDR3 loop reads CASSLGGQGGEQYF. The CDR3 coding sequence is TGTGCCAGCAGCTTAGGGGGACAGGGAGGCGAGCAGTACTTC.

The count of this clone is one. This chain joins TRBV2 and TRBJ2-7, with a weak D call TRBD1 (6 bases). CDR3 length equals 11 residues. V was clipped by 4 bases and J by 7 bases, with 8 bases between them. Germline lookup yields CDR1 SNHLY and CDR2 FYNNEI. CDR3 sequence (DNA): TGTGCCAGCAGTGTGGGGGCTGAGCAGTACTTC. It translates to CASSVGAEQYF.

The chain carries TRBV2 and TRBJ2-7; TRBD2 aligns across 8 bases. The J segment lost 3 bases and the V segment lost 4 bases, leaving 8 bases of the junction unmatched. Germline assignment: CDR1 SNHLY and CDR2 FYNNEI. The CDR3 extends over 15 amino acids. The CDR3 protein is CASSAIAGTNYEQYF. The CDR3 bases are TGTGCCAGCAGTGCGATAGCGGGGACCAACTACGAGCAGTACTTC.

The chain links TRBV9 to TRBJ1-2; 11 positions agree with TRBD1. CDR3 length equals 15 residues. Looked up from germline, CDR1 is SGDLS and CDR2 is YYNGEE. The V gene end was trimmed by 0 bases and the J gene end by 6 bases; junction bases not matched to a gene: 4. The CDR3 region is CASSVVGTGGNGYTF. As DNA, the CDR3 is TGTGCCAGCAGCGTAGTAGGGACAGGGGGGAATGGCTACACCTTC. The full variable domain, rest sourced from reference TRBV9 and TRBJ1-2, is DSGVTQTPKHLITATGQRVTLRCSPRSGDLSVYWYQQSLDQGLQFLIQYYNGEERAKGNILERFSAQQFPDLHSELNLSSLELGDSALYFCASSVVGTGGNGYTFGSGTRLTVV.

V usage is TRBV7-3 and J usage is TRBJ2-2, with D tentatively TRBD1 (6 bases). Per the germline V gene, CDR1 is SGHTA and CDR2 is FQGTGA. With 7 bases removed from V and 6 bases from J, the gap between germline ends came to 9 bases. This CDR3 contains 12 residues. The chain's CDR3 is CASNAGAGELFF. The CDR3 DNA follows: TGTGCCAGCAACGCAGGGGCCGGGGAGCTGTTTTTT.

This sequence joins TRBV5-6 and TRBJ1-2, with no clear D. With 4 bases removed from V and 0 bases from J, the gap between germline ends came to 13 bases. The V gene's germline CDR1 is SGHDT and CDR2 YYEEEE. This CDR3 spans 15 amino acids. CDR3 sequence reads: CASSQKQSSNYGYTF. The CDR3 coding sequence is TGTGCCAGCAGCCAGAAACAGAGTTCTAACTATGGCTACACCTTC. The full variable domain, its missing parts supplied by reference TRBV5-6 and TRBJ1-2, is DAGVTQSPTHLIKTRGQQVTLRCSPKSGHDTVSWYQQALGQGPQFIFQYYEEEERQRGNFPDRFSGHQFPNYSSELNVNALLLGDSALYLCASSQKQSSNYGYTFGSGTRLTVV.

This sequence joins TRBV5-8 and TRBJ1-1; no firm D call. From germline, CDR1 is SGHTS and CDR2 YDEGEE. The CDR3 is made up of 15 amino acids. V was cut by 1 base and J by 0 bases, with 10 bases left in between. CDR3 region: CASSLLLVVNTEAFF. Here the CDR3 DNA reads TGTGCCAGCAGCTTGCTTCTGGTTGTGAACACTGAAGCTTTCTTT. The whole variable domain, remainder taken from reference TRBV5-8 and TRBJ1-1, is EAGVTQSPTHLIKTRGQQATLRCSPISGHTSVYWYQQALGLGLQFLLWYDEGEERNRGNFPPRFSGRQFPNYSSELNVNALELEDSALYLCASSLLLVVNTEAFFGQGTRLTVV.

The chain combines TRBV7-9 with TRBJ2-7; 8 positions match TRBD2. This CDR3 comprises 15 residues. Trimming at V came to 1 base and at J to 3 bases, leaving 5 bases not matched to a gene. Germline V gene lookup returns CDR1 SEHNR and CDR2 FQNEAQ (reference sequence). CDR3 DNA: TGTGCCAGCAGCTTAGTTAGCGGGGCCTTCTACGAGCAGTACTTC. Amino acid sequence: CASSLVSGAFYEQYF.

The CDR3 region is CASSEGTSTEKLFF. CDR3 bases: TGTGCCAGCAGTGAGGGGACTTCTACTGAAAAACTGTTTTTT. This chain links TRBV2 with TRBJ1-4, with D maybe TRBD1 (5 bases). This CDR3 contains 14 residues. CDR1 SNHLY and CDR2 FYNNEI come from the germline V gene. The V and J ends lost 3 bases and 7 bases respectively, with 12 bases between them.

V gene TRBV9 combines with J gene TRBJ1-1; no firm D call. This CDR3 has 14 amino acids. V gave up 4 bases and J gave up 2 bases, with 12 bases separating them. The germline gives CDR1 SGDLS, CDR2 YYNGEE. CDR3 coding DNA: TGTGCCAGCAGCTCCCGGACGGTAAACACTGAAGCTTTCTTT. Residues: CASSSRTVNTEAFF.

The table lists this clone with a count of one. The genes are TRBV19 and TRBJ1-1; 7 bases map to TRBD1. The trim removed 5 bases at V and 1 base at J, leaving 4 bases unmatched. Germline V gives CDR1 LNHDA, CDR2 SQIVND (reference sequence). The CDR3 has 14 residues. The chain's CDR3 is CASSVRGRNTEAFF. Here the CDR3 DNA reads TGTGCCAGTAGTGTCAGGGGGAGGAACACTGAAGCTTTCTTT. Full variable domain (rest looked up from reference TRBV19 and TRBJ1-1): DGGITQSPKYLFRKEGQNVTLSCEQNLNHDAMYWYRQDPGQGLRLIYYSQIVNDFQKGDIAEGYSVSREKKESFPLTVTSAQKNPTAFYLCASSVRGRNTEAFFGQGTRLTVV.

The chain uses TRBV27 and TRBJ1-1; no clear D gene. The V end lost 5 bases, the J end lost 5 bases, and 24 bases lay between the germline ends. CDR3 length: 17 amino acids. The germline CDR1 and CDR2 sequences are MNHEY and SMNVEV (reference sequence). The CDR3 loop is CASSPGLWVRFGTEAFF. CDR3 nucleotides: TGTGCCAGCAGTCCCGGTCTTTGGGTTAGGTTTGGGACTGAAGCTTTCTTT.

The chain couples TRBV30 to TRBJ1-3; no clear D. This CDR3 is 13 amino acids long. CDR1 is GTSNPN, CDR2 SVGIG, per germline (reference sequence). V was clipped by 2 bases and J by 2 bases, with 7 bases between them. The CDR3 region has the DNA TGTGCCTGGAGTTTAGGCGCTGGAAACACCATATATTTT. Translating it yields CAWSLGAGNTIYF.

This chain links TRBV30 with TRBJ2-1; no definite D call. The germline gives CDR1 GTSNPN, CDR2 SVGIG (reference sequence). The V end was cut by 3 bases, the J end by 2 bases, with 11 bases between. The CDR3 loop spans 14 amino acids. CDR3 residues: CAWRPDLTYNEQFF. The CDR3, as DNA: TGTGCCTGGAGACCAGACCTTACCTACAATGAGCAGTTCTTC. Together with reference TRBV30 and TRBJ2-1, the CDR3 gives the full variable domain: SQTIHQWPATLVQPVGSPLSLECTVEGTSNPNLYWYRQAAGRGLQLLFYSVGIGQISSEVPQNLSASRPQDRQFILSSKKLLLSDSGFYLCAWRPDLTYNEQFFGPGTRLTVL.

The gene calls are TRBV4-2 and TRBJ2-7; D tentatively fits TRBD1 or TRBD2 (5 bases each). The length of the CDR3 is 14 residues. The germline gives CDR1 LGHNA, CDR2 YNFKEQ. The V gene lost 1 base and the J gene lost 4 bases, with 11 bases spanning the gap. CDR3 DNA sequence: TGTGCCAGCAGCCAAGGGGACGAAGCGTACGAGCAGTACTTC. Translated: CASSQGDEAYEQYF.

This rearrangement joins TRBV5-1 to TRBJ2-7; TRBD2 is a possible D gene (5 bases). Germline V CDR1 and CDR2: SGHRS, YFSETQ. CDR3 size: 14 residues. V was shortened by 4 bases and J by 2 bases, with 13 bases between the two germline ends. CDR3 amino acids: CASSPAGSPYEQYF. The CDR3 DNA sequence: TGCGCCAGCAGCCCCGCTGGGAGCCCCTACGAGCAGTACTTC. The full variable domain, completed using reference TRBV5-1 and TRBJ2-7, is KAGVTQTPRYLIKTRGQQVTLSCSPISGHRSVSWYQQTPGQGLQFLFEYFSETQRNKGNFPGRFSGRQFSNSRSEMNVSTLELGDSALYLCASSPAGSPYEQYFGPGTRLTVT.

The genes are TRBV2 and TRBJ2-7, with TRBD1 matching over 11 bases. The CDR3 length is 14 residues. V lost 6 bases and J lost 3; bases outside the gene matches: 4. Germline V CDR1 and CDR2: SNHLY, FYNNEI. CDR3 amino acids: CASRRTGGGYEQYF. The CDR3 coding sequence is TGTGCCAGCAGGCGGACAGGGGGCGGCTACGAGCAGTACTTC.

The rearrangement links TRBV30 to TRBJ2-7, with D perhaps TRBD1 (5 bases). This CDR3 is built from 13 residues. The V end lost 1 base, the J end lost 7 bases, and 14 bases lay between the germline ends. CDR1 GTSNPN and CDR2 SVGIG come from the germline V gene (reference sequence). The CDR3: CAWSGQLETEQYF. The CDR3 DNA reads as TGTGCCTGGAGTGGACAGCTGGAGACTGAGCAGTACTTC.